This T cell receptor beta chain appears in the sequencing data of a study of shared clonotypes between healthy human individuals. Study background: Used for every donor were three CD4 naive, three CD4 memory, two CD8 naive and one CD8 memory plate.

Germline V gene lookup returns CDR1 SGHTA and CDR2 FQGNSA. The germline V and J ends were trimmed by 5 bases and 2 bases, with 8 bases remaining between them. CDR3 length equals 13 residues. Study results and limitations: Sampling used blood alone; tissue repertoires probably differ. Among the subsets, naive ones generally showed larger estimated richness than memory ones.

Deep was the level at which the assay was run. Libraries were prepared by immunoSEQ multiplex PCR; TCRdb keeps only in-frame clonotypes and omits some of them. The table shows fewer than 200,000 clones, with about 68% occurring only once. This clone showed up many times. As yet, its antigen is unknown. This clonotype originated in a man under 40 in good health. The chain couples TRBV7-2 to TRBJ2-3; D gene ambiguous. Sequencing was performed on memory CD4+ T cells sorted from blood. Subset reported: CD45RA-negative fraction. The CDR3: CASSIENTDTQYF. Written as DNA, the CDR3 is TGTGCCAGCAGCATCGAAAACACAGATACGCAGTATTTT.